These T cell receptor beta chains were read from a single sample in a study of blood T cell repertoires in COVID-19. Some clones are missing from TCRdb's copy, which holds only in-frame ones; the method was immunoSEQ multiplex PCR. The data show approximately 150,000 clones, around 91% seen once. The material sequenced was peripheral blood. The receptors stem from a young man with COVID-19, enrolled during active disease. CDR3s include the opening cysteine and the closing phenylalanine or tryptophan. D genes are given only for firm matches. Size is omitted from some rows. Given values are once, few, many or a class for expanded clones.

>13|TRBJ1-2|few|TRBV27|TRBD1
CASSLPGGNGYTF
TGTGCCAGCAGTTTGCCAGGGGGCAATGGCTACACCTTC
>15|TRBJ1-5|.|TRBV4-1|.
CASSHPNTGDQPQHF
TGCGCCAGCAGCCACCCCAACACGGGTGATCAGCCCCAGCATTTT
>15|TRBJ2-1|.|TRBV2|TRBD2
CASSGGGSDYNEQFF
TGTGCCAGCAGTGGCGGCGGGAGTGATTACAATGAGCAGTTCTTC
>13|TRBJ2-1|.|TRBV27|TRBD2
CASSPTSGREEFF
TGTGCCAGCAGCCCGACTAGCGGGAGGGAAGAGTTCTTC
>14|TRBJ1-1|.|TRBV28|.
CASTLLGGDTEAFF
TGTGCCAGCACCCTTCTTGGGGGGGACACTGAAGCTTTCTTT
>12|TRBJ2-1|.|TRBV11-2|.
CASSFSDNEQFF
TGTGCCAGCAGCTTTAGCGACAATGAGCAGTTCTTC
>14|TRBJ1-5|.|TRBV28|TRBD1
CASSSPGGNQPQHF
TGTGCCAGCAGCTCACCAGGGGGGAATCAGCCCCAGCATTTT
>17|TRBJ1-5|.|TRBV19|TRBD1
CASSIPGQGYSNQPQHF
TGTGCCAGTAGTATACCGGGACAGGGATATAGCAATCAGCCCCAGCATTTT
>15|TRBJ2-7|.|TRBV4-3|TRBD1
CASSPGTGNSYEQYF
TGCGCCAGCAGCCCAGGGACAGGGAACTCCTACGAGCAGTACTTC
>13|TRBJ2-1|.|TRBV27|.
CASSPPWGDEQFF
TGTGCCAGCAGTCCCCCTTGGGGAGATGAGCAGTTCTTC
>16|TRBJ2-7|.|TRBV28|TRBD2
CASSFPVAGVIHEQYF
TGTGCCAGCAGTTTCCCCGTAGCGGGAGTTATCCACGAGCAGTACTTC
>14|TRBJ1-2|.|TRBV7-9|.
CASSLGLLSYGYTF
TGTGCCAGCAGCTTAGGTCTACTTTCCTATGGCTACACCTTC
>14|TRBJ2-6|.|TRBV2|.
CASTTGTGANVLTF
TGTGCCAGCACCACCGGGACTGGGGCCAACGTCCTGACTTTC
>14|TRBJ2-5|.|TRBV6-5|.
CASSYLVGGETQYF
TGTGCCAGCAGTTATCTGGTAGGAGGGGAGACCCAGTACTTC
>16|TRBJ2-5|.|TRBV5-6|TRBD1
CASSFPTGGFQETQYF
TGTGCCAGCAGCTTCCCGACAGGGGGGTTCCAAGAGACCCAGTACTTC
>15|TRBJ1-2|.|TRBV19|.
CASSRLEGDRGGYTF
TGTGCCAGTAGTCGTCTTGAGGGGGACCGTGGGGGCTACACCTTC
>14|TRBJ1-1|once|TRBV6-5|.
CASRTTGAKGEAFF
TGTGCCAGCAGGACCACAGGTGCGAAGGGTGAAGCTTTCTTT
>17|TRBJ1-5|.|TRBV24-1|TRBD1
CATSPTGTGVSNQPQHF
TGTGCCACCAGCCCGACCGGGACAGGGGTCAGCAATCAGCCCCAGCATTTT
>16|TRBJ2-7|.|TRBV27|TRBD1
CASSFNGRGIYDKQYF
TGTGCCAGCAGTTTTAATGGCAGGGGGATCTATGATAAGCAGTACTTC
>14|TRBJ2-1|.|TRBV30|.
CAWSVNSRSNEQFF
TGTGCCTGGAGTGTAAATTCCCGGAGCAATGAGCAGTTCTTC
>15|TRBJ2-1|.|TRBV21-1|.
CASSSWAGVKGPEFF
TGTGCCAGCAGCAGTTGGGCGGGAGTTAAGGGGCCGGAGTTCTTC
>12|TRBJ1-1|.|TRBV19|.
CASSVRNTEAFF
TGTGCCAGTAGCGTCAGGAACACTGAAGCTTTCTTT
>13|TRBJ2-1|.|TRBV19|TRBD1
CASSTRVGQGPFF
TGTGCCAGTAGTACACGGGTGGGACAGGGACCGTTCTTC
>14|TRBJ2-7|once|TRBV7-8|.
CASSLDSFIDEQYF
TGTGCCAGCAGCTTGGACAGTTTTATCGACGAGCAGTACTTC
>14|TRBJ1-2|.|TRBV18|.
CASSPRPQGYGYTF
TGTGCCAGCTCTCCCCGGCCCCAGGGGTATGGCTACACCTTC
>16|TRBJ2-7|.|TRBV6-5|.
CASSYFVGEGSYEQYF
TGTGCCAGCAGTTACTTTGTGGGAGAGGGCTCCTACGAGCAGTACTTC
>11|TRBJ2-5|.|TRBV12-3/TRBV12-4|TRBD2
CASTGGETQYF
TGTGCCAGCACCGGGGGGGAGACCCAGTACTTC
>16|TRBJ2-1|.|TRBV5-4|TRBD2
CASSSTGLAGGNEQFF
TGTGCCAGCAGTTCGACAGGACTAGCGGGAGGAAATGAGCAGTTCTTC
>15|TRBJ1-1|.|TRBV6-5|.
CASSYSRVMNTEAFF
TGTGCCAGCAGTTACTCGAGGGTCATGAACACTGAAGCTTTCTTT
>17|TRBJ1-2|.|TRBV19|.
CASRTGTSFLETDGYTF
TGTGCCAGTAGGACCGGGACAAGCTTTTTAGAGACGGATGGCTACACCTTC
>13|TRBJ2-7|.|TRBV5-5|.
CASSWSQAYEQYF
TGTGCCAGCAGTTGGAGCCAAGCCTACGAGCAGTACTTC
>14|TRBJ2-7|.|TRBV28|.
CASSSVRAISEQYF
TGTGCCAGCAGTAGTGTCAGGGCTATCTCCGAGCAGTACTTC
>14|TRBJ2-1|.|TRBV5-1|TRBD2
CASSPRGRDNEQFF
TGCGCCAGCAGCCCACGCGGGAGGGACAATGAGCAGTTCTTC
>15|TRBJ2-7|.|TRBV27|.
CASRGGLTPSYEQYF
TGTGCCAGCAGGGGGGGACTGACGCCCTCCTACGAGCAGTACTTC
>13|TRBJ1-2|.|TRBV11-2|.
CASSLQTNYGYTF
TGTGCCAGCAGCTTACAGACTAACTATGGCTACACCTTC
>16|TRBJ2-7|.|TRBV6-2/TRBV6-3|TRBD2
CASSYSRLAASYEQYF
TGTGCCAGCAGTTACTCAAGACTAGCGGCCTCCTACGAGCAGTACTTC
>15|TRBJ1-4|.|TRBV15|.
CATSRDSGPDEKLLF
TGTGCCACCAGCAGAGATAGCGGGCCGGACGAAAAACTGCTTTTT
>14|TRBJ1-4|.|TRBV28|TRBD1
CASSLRQGYEKLLF
TGTGCCAGCAGTCTCCGACAGGGGTATGAAAAACTGCTTTTT
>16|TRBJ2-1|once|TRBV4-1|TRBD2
CASSQERLAGDNEQFF
TGCGCCAGCAGCCAAGAACGACTAGCGGGGGACAATGAGCAGTTCTTC
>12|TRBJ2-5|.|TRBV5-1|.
CASSLAGETQYF
TGCGCCAGCAGCTTGGCGGGGGAGACCCAGTACTTC
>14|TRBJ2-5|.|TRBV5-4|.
CASSLTSSVETQYF
TGTGCCAGCAGCTTGACTAGTAGTGTAGAGACCCAGTACTTC
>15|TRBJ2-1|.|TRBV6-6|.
CASTDPAGNNNEQFF
TGTGCCAGCACCGACCCCGCGGGCAATAACAATGAGCAGTTCTTC
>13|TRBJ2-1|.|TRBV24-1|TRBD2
CATQAREVSEQFF
TGTGCCACCCAGGCGCGGGAGGTTAGTGAGCAGTTCTTC
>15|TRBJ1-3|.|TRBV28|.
CASSHPRASGNTIYF
TGTGCCAGCAGCCACCCCCGAGCGTCTGGAAACACCATATATTTT
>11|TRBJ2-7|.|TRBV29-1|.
CSVEEGDEQYF
TGCAGCGTTGAAGAGGGAGACGAGCAGTACTTC
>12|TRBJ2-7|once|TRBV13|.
CASSGLQGEQYF
TGTGCCAGCAGCGGACTCCAAGGCGAGCAGTACTTC
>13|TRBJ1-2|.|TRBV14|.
CASSPQGRGGYTF
TGTGCCAGCAGCCCCCAGGGGAGAGGAGGCTACACCTTC
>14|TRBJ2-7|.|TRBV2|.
CASSDRDFSYEQYF
TGTGCCAGCAGTGACCGGGACTTCTCCTACGAGCAGTACTTC